The sequence of this T cell receptor (beta chain) was determined in a study of T-cell memory formation after mild COVID-19. The CDR3 is made up of 18 amino acids. J lost 2 bases, V lost 4 bases, and 10 bases had no gene match. The germline V gene has CDR1 SGHRS and CDR2 YFSETQ. Study-wide results and limits: Researchers found some responding clones in pre-infection memory, a sign that cross-reactive memory joined. CD8+ contracting clones occupied EMRA, while CD4+ ones occupied mainly CM and EM.

This clonotype was counted many times. Its antigen is currently unknown. TCRdb used MiXCR to reprocess the 5' RACE reads, holding one entry per CDR3 protein. The table includes around 36,000 distinct CDR3 sequences, roughly 11% detected once. The clonotype was recovered from a man aged 18 to 30 who had mild COVID-19 (a few samples of this study predate the infection). Cell type and time point are not known. Specimen: PBMCs or a T cell subset sorted from them (not recorded which). This sequence joins TRBV5-1 and TRBJ2-3; 13 positions agree with TRBD2. The CDR3 protein is CASSTAIGLAGVTDTQYF. CDR3 in DNA: TGCGCCAGCAGCACCGCAATCGGACTAGCGGGGGTCACAGATACGCAGTATTTT.